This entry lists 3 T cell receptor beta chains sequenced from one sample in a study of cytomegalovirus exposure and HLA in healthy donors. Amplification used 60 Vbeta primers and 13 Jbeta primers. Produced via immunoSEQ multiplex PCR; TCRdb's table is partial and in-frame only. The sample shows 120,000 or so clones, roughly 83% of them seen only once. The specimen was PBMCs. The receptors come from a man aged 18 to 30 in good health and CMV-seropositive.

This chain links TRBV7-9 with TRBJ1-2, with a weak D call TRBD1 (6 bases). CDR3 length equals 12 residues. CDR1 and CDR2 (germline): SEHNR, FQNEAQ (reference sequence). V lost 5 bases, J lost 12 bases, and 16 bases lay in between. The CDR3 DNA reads TGTGCCAGCAGCGAACAGGGTGGCGGCCACACCTTC. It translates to CASSEQGGGHTF.

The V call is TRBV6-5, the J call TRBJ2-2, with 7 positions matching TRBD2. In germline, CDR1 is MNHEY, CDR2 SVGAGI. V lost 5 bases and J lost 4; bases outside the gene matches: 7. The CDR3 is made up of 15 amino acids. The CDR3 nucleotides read TGTGCCAGCAGTGGGGGGGATCGAGGCACCGGGGAGCTGTTTTTT. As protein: CASSGGDRGTGELFF.

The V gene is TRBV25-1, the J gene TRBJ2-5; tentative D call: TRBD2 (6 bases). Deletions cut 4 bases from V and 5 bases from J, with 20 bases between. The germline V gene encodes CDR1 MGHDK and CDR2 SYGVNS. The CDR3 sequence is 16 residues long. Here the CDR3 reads CASSGVAGRGGETQYF. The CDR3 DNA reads TGTGCCAGCAGTGGGGTCGCGGGGCGGGGCGGGGAGACCCAGTACTTC.